This TCR beta chain emerged from a study of T-cell reconstitution after alpha-beta-depleted transplantation in children. Unique molecular identifiers were incorporated during preparation of the TCRbeta library. MiXCR was run by TCRdb on the PCR reads, yielding one entry per CDR3 protein. The repertoire consists of hundreds of thousands of distinct CDR3 sequences, with approximately 15% occurring once and the leading ten covering approximately 1%. CDR1 is MNHEY, CDR2 SMNVEV, per germline (reference sequence). Between the trimmed V and J ends, which lost 0 bases and 5 bases, there was a span of 13 bases. The CDR3 contains 15 residues.

This chain connects TRBV27 to TRBJ2-5; D remains ambiguous. The specimen comprised PBMCs from the stem cell graft donor, sampled from the stem cell graft. The clonotype comes from a human donor who donated a stem cell graft to a child with acute myeloid leukemia. The CDR3 region has the DNA TGTGCCAGCAGTTTATCGCATCTCGCCGGGGAGACCCAGTACTTC. Translated, it gives CASSLSHLAGETQYF.